The 17 T cell receptor beta chains given below trace back to one sample, sequenced in a study of Ad26.COV2.S vaccination and SARS-CoV-2 variants. Sequencing used immunoSEQ multiplex PCR; TCRdb keeps in-frame clones, though not all of them. The data contain about 330,000 clones, roughly 90% of them seen just once; the ten biggest clones take up approximately 5.8%. Treatment described: some 20 received Ad26.COV2.S at low or high dose, single or two shots; roughly five received placebo; per-sample allocation not given. All samples were drawn on day 63, counting from the first vaccine or placebo injection. The source material was peripheral blood, sampled in a trial of Ad26.COV2.S vaccine versus placebo. The receptors originated from a person between 18 and 65 years old who received the Ad26.COV2.S COVID-19 vaccine or a placebo.

The gene calls are TRBV6-5 and TRBJ2-1; TRBD1 is a possible D gene (5 bases). Germline V lookup: CDR1 MNHEY, CDR2 SVGAGI. The CDR3 sequence is 13 residues long. Deletions cut 2 bases from V and 12 bases from J, with 14 bases between. Written as DNA, the CDR3 is TGTGCCAGCAGTTACAGGTCATCAGGGCCGCAGTTCTTC. Protein: CASSYRSSGPQFF.

The chain employs TRBV7-9 and TRBJ2-3, with D unresolved. The CDR3 sequence is 12 residues long. Per germline, CDR1 SEHNR and CDR2 FQNEAQ (reference sequence). V lost 2 bases, J lost 6 bases, and 6 bases lay in between. CDR3 region: CASSLLADTQYF. CDR3 sequence (DNA): TGTGCCAGCAGCTTATTAGCCGATACGCAGTATTTT.

The chain couples TRBV7-8 to TRBJ2-7; no definite D call. The CDR3 is 14 amino acids. V dropped 1 base and J dropped 0 bases, with 7 bases sitting between them. From germline, CDR1 is SGHVS and CDR2 FQNEAQ. Here the CDR3 DNA reads TGTGCCAGCAGCTTAGTTGGCAGCTCCTACGAGCAGTACTTC. Protein: CASSLVGSSYEQYF. Based on the CDR3 plus reference TRBV7-8 and TRBJ2-7, the full variable domain is GAGVSQSPRYKVAKRGQDVALRCDPISGHVSLFWYQQALGQGPEFLTYFQNEAQLDKSGLPSDRFFAERPEGSVSTLKIQRTQQEDSAVYLCASSLVGSSYEQYFGPGTRLTVT.

The genes are TRBV11-3 and TRBJ1-2, with unresolved D. CDR3 length: 17 residues. The germline CDR1 and CDR2 sequences are SGHNT and YENEEA. V lost 0 bases to trimming and J lost 3 bases, with 17 bases between them. The CDR3 loop is CASSLERKGGLDYGYTF. DNA for the CDR3: TGTGCCAGCAGCTTAGAAAGGAAAGGAGGGCTTGACTATGGCTACACCTTC. Using reference TRBV11-3 and TRBJ1-2 for the parts outside the CDR3, the full variable domain is EAGVVQSPRYKIIEKKQPVAFWCNPISGHNTLYWYLQNLGQGPELLIRYENEEAVDDSQLPKDRFSAERLKGVDSTLKIQPAELGDSAVYLCASSLERKGGLDYGYTFGSGTRLTVV.

This clone has just a few counts. Here the CDR3 reads CASSLIAITLNTGELFF. The CDR3 nucleotides read TGTGCCAGCAGCCTAATAGCGATCACCTTAAACACCGGGGAGCTGTTTTTT. The chain uses TRBV7-2 and TRBJ2-2; tentative D call: TRBD2 (5 bases). This CDR3 comprises 17 residues. V gave up 5 bases and J gave up 2 bases, with 18 bases separating them. Per the germline V gene, CDR1 is SGHTA and CDR2 is FQGNSA.

The chain links TRBV6-5 to TRBJ1-2; 7 bases are shared with TRBD1. Trimming cost V 2 bases and J 0 bases; bases outside gene matches: 6. Germline V lookup: CDR1 MNHEY, CDR2 SVGAGI. The CDR3 length is 16 residues. CDR3 loop: CASSYRDSLPNYGYTF. DNA for the CDR3: TGTGCCAGCAGTTACCGGGACAGCCTACCTAACTATGGCTACACCTTC.

The chain carries TRBV7-9 and TRBJ1-2, with a weak D call TRBD1 (5 bases). Per the germline V gene, CDR1 is SEHNR and CDR2 is FQNEAQ (reference sequence). The CDR3 sequence is 13 residues long. Trimming cost V 3 bases and J 8 bases, with 13 bases left between them. CDR3 protein: CASSFRQGDGYTF. The CDR3 nucleotides read TGTGCCAGCAGCTTCCGACAAGGGGACGGCTACACCTTC.

The chain has TRBV15 and TRBJ2-5; D remains ambiguous. The V and J ends lost 1 base and 1 base respectively, with 7 bases between them. The CDR3 length is 14 residues. Germline V gene sequence: CDR1 LNHNV, CDR2 YYDKDF (reference sequence). The CDR3 region is CATSRGGTQETQYF. The DNA for the CDR3 is TGTGCCACCAGCAGAGGAGGTACCCAAGAGACCCAGTACTTC.

The chain combines TRBV7-2 with TRBJ2-7; D is uncertain. The V end lost 6 bases, the J end lost 3 bases, and 12 bases lay between the germline ends. CDR3 length equals 13 residues. Germline assignment: CDR1 SGHTA and CDR2 FQGNSA. Here the CDR3 DNA reads TGTGCCAGCAGTCGTGACAATCTCTACGAGCAGTACGTC. It codes for CASSRDNLYEQYV.

The chain is built from TRBV10-2 and TRBJ2-3; 9 bases match TRBD2. The V gene's germline CDR1 is WSHSY and CDR2 SAAADI. Trimming at V came to 4 bases and at J to 7 bases, leaving 12 bases not matched to a gene. CDR3 length: 16 amino acids. CDR3 in amino acids: CASSVTGTSWLNTQYF. DNA of the CDR3: TGCGCCAGCAGTGTCACCGGGACTAGCTGGTTAAATACGCAGTATTTT.

V usage is TRBV6-5 and J usage is TRBJ1-6; possible D gene TRBD1, 5 bases. CDR3 length equals 14 residues. V was clipped by 5 bases and J by 7 bases, with 12 bases between them. Germline CDR1 and CDR2: MNHEY and SVGAGI. DNA of the CDR3: TGTGCCAGCAGTCGGGACGAGGCAAATTCACCCCTCCACTTT. Translated: CASSRDEANSPLHF.

CDR3: CASSYPQGGYTF. CDR3 bases: TGTGCCAGCAGTTACCCACAGGGTGGCTACACCTTC. V gene TRBV6-2 or TRBV6-3 combines with J gene TRBJ1-2; tentative D call: TRBD1 (6 bases). CDR1 MNHEY and CDR2 SVGEGT come from the germline V gene. CDR3 length equals 12 residues. Trimming removed 2 bases from V and 7 bases from J, with 8 bases in between.

The V call is TRBV11-3, the J call TRBJ2-7, with D perhaps given as TRBD1 or TRBD2 (5 bases each). V was clipped by 1 base and J by 2 bases, with 9 bases between them. The CDR3 spans 14 residues. Germline assignment: CDR1 SGHNT and CDR2 YENEEA. CDR3 region: CASSLGDGPYEQYV. In nucleotides, the CDR3 is TGTGCCAGCAGCTTAGGGGACGGCCCCTACGAGCAGTACGTC.

The V call is TRBV27, the J call TRBJ1-1; perhaps TRBD1 as D (6 bases). The CDR3 is 14 residues long. Germline lookup yields CDR1 MNHEY and CDR2 SMNVEV (reference sequence). V lost 3 bases and J lost 4, with 12 bases in between. CDR3 amino acids: CASSFSRGGTEAFF. CDR3 sequence (DNA): TGTGCCAGCAGTTTTTCGAGGGGGGGCACTGAAGCTTTCTTT.

The chain has TRBV6-1 and TRBJ1-1, with D possibly TRBD1 on 5 matching bases. Germline-derived CDR1 and CDR2 are MNHNS and SASEGT. V was clipped by 0 bases and J by 5 bases, with 16 bases between them. The CDR3 is made up of 16 amino acids. This chain's CDR3 is CASSEAILGLLTEAFF. The CDR3 nucleotides read TGTGCCAGCAGTGAAGCGATCTTGGGACTCCTTACTGAAGCTTTCTTT.

The chain joins TRBV7-2 to TRBJ1-2, with D unresolved. Trimming left V 2 bases short and J 5 bases short, with 12 bases between. This CDR3 spans 14 amino acids. The germline gives CDR1 SGHTA, CDR2 FQGNSA. The CDR3 DNA is TGTGCCAGCAGCTTATGGTGGGGATCTTATGGCTACACCTTC. Residues: CASSLWWGSYGYTF.

V gene TRBV6-5 combines with J gene TRBJ1-1; a weak D match, TRBD1 (6 bases). The CDR3 consists of 13 residues. Germline loops: CDR1 MNHEY, CDR2 SVGAGI. Trimming shortened V by 5 bases and J by 5 bases, and 12 bases separated the two germline ends. CDR3 coding DNA: TGTGCCAGCAGTCACAGGGTTCGTACTGAAGCTTTCTTT. Its protein is CASSHRVRTEAFF.